This entry is about one T cell receptor (beta chain). The data derive from a study of blood T cells in healthy people across ages. Next came a second PCR, run for about 6 to 12 cycles, which used a sample-barcoded 5' primer along with a J-beta primer mix. MiXCR, applied by TCRdb to the 5' RACE reads, yields one record per CDR3 protein. The repertoire holds roughly 1.6 million distinct CDR3 sequences, with about 35% as singletons. The donors, aged about 6 to 95, were healthy Caucasians from Russia. The sequence was collected from a woman in her twenties or thirties in good health. Material for sequencing was blood.

This CDR3 reads CAISERSAGSGQPQHF. DNA for the CDR3: TGTGCCATCAGTGAGAGGTCAGCAGGGTCCGGTCAGCCCCAGCATTTT. The chain is built from TRBV10-3 and TRBJ1-5, with D possibly being TRBD1 (5 bases). Trimming removed 2 bases at V and 6 bases at J, with 17 bases between. The CDR3 is 16 amino acids. Germline V CDR1 and CDR2: ENHRY, SYGVKD.